This T cell receptor (beta chain) was recovered during a study of shared clonotypes between healthy human individuals. Study as a whole: Samples came from two female and a few male donors aged 18 to 49.

Sequenced by immunoSEQ multiplex PCR; TCRdb stores in-frame clones only, minus some. The repertoire holds a few million clones, with approximately 96% as singletons. Of note for this clone: No antigen is known for it.

Study results and limitations: A reduction in generation probabilities was seen for non-shared clonotypes relative to those shared by all four donors.

From germline, CDR1 is SNHLY and CDR2 FYNNEI. The V gene lost 6 bases and the J gene lost 7 bases, with 15 bases spanning the gap. The CDR3 contains 14 residues. Negatively enriched CD4+ T cells were divided by CD45RA into naive and memory. The V gene is TRBV2, the J gene TRBJ2-2, with D possibly TRBD1 on 5 matching bases. The sequencing input was naive CD4+ T cells sorted from blood. Documented subset: CD45RA+ positively selected. The source of this sequence is a man aged 18 to 30 in good health. As DNA, the CDR3 is TGTGCCAGCAGAAGGGGCCTACTCATCGGGGAGCTGTTTTTT. It translates to CASRRGLLIGELFF.